These 15 T cell receptor beta chains were sequenced from one sample in a study of Graves' ophthalmopathy and Graves' hyperthyroidism. RNA served as the template for amplifying TCR beta CDR3 regions. HTBI-primed first-round RT-PCR preceded second-round multiplex PCR. TCRdb itself ran the multiplex PCR reads through MiXCR, one entry per CDR3 protein. The data contain around 1.1 million distinct CDR3 sequences, 35% to 40% of them seen just once; the ten biggest clones take up over 8.5%. Source material: peripheral blood or thyroid tissue (not recorded which). The receptors were sampled from an adult man with Graves' hyperthyroidism.

On this clonotype: A much larger clone lies a single base off, so this may be a read error. The V and J genes are TRBV20-1 and TRBJ1-1, with D uncertain. Germline lookup yields CDR1 DFQATT and CDR2 SNEGSKA (reference sequence). The CDR3 is made up of 12 amino acids. V lost 3 bases, J lost 11 bases, and 16 bases lay in between. The CDR3, as DNA: TGCAGTGCTAGTGATCGGACCCCTGGGGCTTTCTTT. This codes for CSASDRTPGAFF.

The sample holds a few counts of this clonotype. This CDR3 is CASSQASGGPHEQYF. CDR3 sequence (DNA): TGCGCCAGCAGCCAAGCTAGCGGGGGACCCCACGAGCAGTACTTC. The genes are TRBV4-1 and TRBJ2-7; the match to TRBD2 covers 10 bases. Trimming at V came to 1 base and at J to 5 bases, leaving 5 bases not matched to a gene. Germline CDR1 reads MGHRA; CDR2 reads YSYEKL. The CDR3 consists of 15 residues.

This clonotype was seen many times. The V gene is TRBV7-8, the J gene TRBJ2-5, with D tentatively TRBD2 (5 bases). This CDR3 comprises 16 residues. Per germline, CDR1 SGHVS and CDR2 FQNEAQ. V lost 8 bases, J lost 0 bases, and 19 bases lay in between. This chain's CDR3 is CASAGVGLTYQETQYF. DNA for the CDR3: TGTGCCAGCGCTGGTGTAGGACTTACGTACCAAGAGACCCAGTACTTC.

In its sample, this clonotype was seen many times. The J gene is TRBJ1-2, the V gene TRBV7-9; D not certain. With 5 bases removed from V and 6 bases from J, the gap between germline ends came to 16 bases. This CDR3 has 14 residues. Per germline, CDR1 SEHNR and CDR2 FQNEAQ (reference sequence). The CDR3 sequence: CASSPSSLTDGYTF. CDR3 nucleotide sequence: TGTGCCAGCAGCCCATCCTCTCTTACAGATGGCTACACCTTC.

To note about this clonotype: Sequence at one end of the junction differs from germline and may be a read error. The rearrangement joins TRBV29-1 to TRBJ1-2; D not certain. From germline, CDR1 is SQVTM and CDR2 ANQGSEA. This CDR3 has 10 amino acids. CDR3 loop: CSVEGGSSAF. The CDR3 coding sequence is TGCAGCGTTGAAGGGGGATCAAGCGCCTTC. Variable domain in full (rest from reference TRBV29-1 and TRBJ1-2): SAVISQKPSRDICQRGTSLTIQCQVDSQVTMMFWYRQQPGQSLTLIATANQGSEATYESGFVIDKFPISRPNLTFSTLTVSNMSPEDSSIYLCSVEGGSSAFGSGTRLTVV.

The chain recombines TRBV5-1 with TRBJ2-7; TRBD1 is a possible D gene (6 bases). The CDR3 spans 13 residues. Trimming cost V 6 bases and J 6 bases, with 16 bases left between them. CDR1 is SGHRS, CDR2 YFSETQ, per germline. In DNA, the CDR3 is TGCGCCAGCAAGGGGCACCAGGGGTTCGAGCAGTACTTC. Its translation is CASKGHQGFEQYF.

This chain uses TRBV10-3 with TRBJ2-5; D might be TRBD1 (5 bases). The CDR3 totals 15 residues. Germline V gene data show CDR1 as ENHRY and CDR2 as SYGVKD. V was cut by 10 bases and J by 5 bases, with 23 bases left in between. The CDR3 loop is CASSSTAGHRETQYF. The CDR3 DNA reads TGTGCCAGCAGCTCAACAGCAGGGCACCGGGAGACCCAGTACTTC.

The genes are TRBV5-1 and TRBJ1-2, with D unresolved. Trimming pared 0 bases from V and 4 bases from J, leaving 7 bases between. This CDR3 has 13 residues. Germline V CDR1 and CDR2: SGHRS, YFSETQ. The CDR3 bases are TGCGCCAGCAGCTTGGTGGAGAGCTATGGCTACACCTTC. Translated, it gives CASSLVESYGYTF.

The chain links TRBV20-1 to TRBJ2-7; 8 bases agree with TRBD2. The CDR3 totals 16 residues. The germline V gene encodes CDR1 DFQATT and CDR2 SNEGSKA (reference sequence). J was trimmed by 6 bases and V by 5 bases; bases with no gene match: 18. The CDR3 loop is CSAEPTIPGLVREQYF. The CDR3 DNA sequence: TGCAGTGCTGAACCTACCATTCCGGGACTAGTCCGCGAGCAGTACTTC.

A word on this clonotype: Germline is not matched at one junction end, which may reflect a read error. The V and J genes are TRBV7-9 and TRBJ1-3; D gene ambiguous. The length of the CDR3 is 16 residues. Germline loops: CDR1 SEHNR, CDR2 FQNEAQ (reference sequence). The CDR3 sequence: CASSVNPPTSGNTIYF. CDR3 DNA: TGCGCCAGCAGCGTAAACCCCCCGACCTCTGGAAACACCATATATTTT.

Ten or more counts support this clonotype. CDR3 sequence reads: CASSGMTGNTEAFF. The CDR3 DNA sequence: TGTGCCAGCAGCGGAATGACTGGGAACACTGAAGCTTTCTTT. The chain carries TRBV7-9 and TRBJ1-1; D remains unclear. The germline V and J ends were trimmed by 5 bases and 1 base, with 11 bases remaining between them. CDR1 is SEHNR, CDR2 FQNEAQ, per germline (reference sequence). The CDR3 totals 14 residues. The full variable domain, in which reference TRBV7-9 and TRBJ1-1 provide the parts outside the CDR3, is DTGVSQNPRHKITKRGQNVTFRCDPISEHNRLYWYRQTLGQGPEFLTYFQNEAQLEKSRLLSDRFSAERPKGSFSTLEIQRTEQGDSAMYLCASSGMTGNTEAFFGQGTRLTVV.

As for this clonotype: Relative to the germline gene, one junction end is altered; a read error may explain this. The CDR3 region is CASSLLAGRHYEQYF. The CDR3, as DNA: TGTGCCAGCTCTCTTTTAGCGGGGAGACACTACGAGCAGTACTTC. The gene calls are TRBV5-1 and TRBJ2-7, with 8 nucleotides matching TRBD2. CDR1 SGHRS and CDR2 YFSETQ come from the germline V gene. The length of the CDR3 is 15 residues.

The CDR3 is CATSSLQGANQPQHF. The CDR3 DNA reads as TGTGCCACCAGCAGTTTACAGGGGGCGAATCAGCCCCAGCATTTT. The rearrangement links TRBV15 to TRBJ1-5, with TRBD1 matching over 9 bases. CDR3 size: 15 residues. V dropped 3 bases and J dropped 4; count of bases not matched to a gene: 4. Germline V gene sequence: CDR1 LNHNV, CDR2 YYDKDF (reference sequence).

This clonotype was seen many times. The rearrangement uses TRBV12-3 or TRBV12-4 and TRBJ1-5; D unresolved. This CDR3 spans 14 amino acids. The ends were cut back, 1 base at V and 9 bases at J, with 13 bases in the middle. The CDR3 region is CASSLGLVGSPQHF. The CDR3 DNA reads as TGTGCCAGCAGTTTAGGACTCGTCGGGTCGCCCCAGCATTTT.

In this sample, this clonotype turned up many times. A read error is possible here, since a much larger clone lies one base away. The CDR3 carries no conserved terminal phenylalanine or tryptophan, so it likely arises from a read error. The chain recombines TRBV2 with TRBJ1-5; D is uncertain. Trimming cost V 9 bases and J 7 bases, with 13 bases left between them. The CDR3 runs 12 residues. Germline values: CDR1 SNHLY, CDR2 FYNNEI. CDR3 amino acids: CASSTGGQPQHL. CDR3 bases: TGTGCCAGTTCAACCGGCGGGCAGCCCCAGCATCTT.